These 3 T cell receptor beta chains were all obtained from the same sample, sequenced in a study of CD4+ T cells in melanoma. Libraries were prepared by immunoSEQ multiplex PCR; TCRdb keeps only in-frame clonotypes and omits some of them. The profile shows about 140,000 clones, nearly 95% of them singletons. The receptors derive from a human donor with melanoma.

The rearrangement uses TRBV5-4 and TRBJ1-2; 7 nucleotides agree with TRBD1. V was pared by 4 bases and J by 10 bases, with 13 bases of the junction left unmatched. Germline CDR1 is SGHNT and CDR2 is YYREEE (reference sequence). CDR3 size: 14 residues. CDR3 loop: CASSISNRGSFYTF. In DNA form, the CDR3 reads TGTGCCAGCAGCATCTCCAACAGGGGTTCTTTCTACACCTTC.

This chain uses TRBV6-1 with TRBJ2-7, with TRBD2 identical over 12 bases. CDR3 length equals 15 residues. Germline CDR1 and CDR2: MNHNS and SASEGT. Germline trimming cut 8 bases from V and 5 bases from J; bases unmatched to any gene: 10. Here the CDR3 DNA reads TGTGCCAGCCGAACTGGACTAGCGGGGATTGACGAGCAGTACTTC. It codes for CASRTGLAGIDEQYF.

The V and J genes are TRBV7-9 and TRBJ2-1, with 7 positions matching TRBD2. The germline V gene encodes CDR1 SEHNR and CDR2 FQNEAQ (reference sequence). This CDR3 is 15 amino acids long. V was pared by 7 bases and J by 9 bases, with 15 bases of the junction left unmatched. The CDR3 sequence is CASTRTGLWESEQFF. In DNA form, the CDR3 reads TGTGCCAGCACCAGAACGGGACTATGGGAGAGTGAGCAGTTCTTC. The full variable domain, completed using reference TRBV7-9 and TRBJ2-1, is DTGVSQNPRHKITKRGQNVTFRCDPISEHNRLYWYRQTLGQGPEFLTYFQNEAQLEKSRLLSDRFSAERPKGSFSTLEIQRTEQGDSAMYLCASTRTGLWESEQFFGPGTRLTVL.